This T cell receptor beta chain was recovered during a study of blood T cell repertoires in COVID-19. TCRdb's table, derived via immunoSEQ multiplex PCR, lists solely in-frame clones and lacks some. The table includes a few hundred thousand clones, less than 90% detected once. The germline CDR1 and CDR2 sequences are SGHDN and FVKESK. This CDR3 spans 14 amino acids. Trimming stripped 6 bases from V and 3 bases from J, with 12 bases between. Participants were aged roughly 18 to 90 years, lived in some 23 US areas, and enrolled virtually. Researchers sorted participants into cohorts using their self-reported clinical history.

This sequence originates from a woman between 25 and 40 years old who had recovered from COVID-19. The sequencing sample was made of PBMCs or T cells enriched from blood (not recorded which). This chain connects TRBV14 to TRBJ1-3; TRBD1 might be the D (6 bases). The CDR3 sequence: CASSEGTFGNTIYF. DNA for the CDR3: TGTGCCAGCAGTGAAGGGACATTTGGAAACACCATATATTTT.